The clone carrying this T cell receptor beta chain was observed at least ten times. Its antigen is undetermined. Per germline, CDR1 LGHNA and CDR2 YSLEER. V was clipped by 0 bases and J by 10 bases, with 22 bases between them. The CDR3 length is 17 residues. This record comes from a study of T cells after yellow fever vaccination. It was through 5'RACE template switching that TCR cDNA was made, with a universal primer site and UMIs added. TCRdb called the 5' RACE reads again in MiXCR, with one record for every CDR3 protein. The sample has about 75,000 distinct CDR3 sequences; around 7.9% are singletons. Points from the study as a whole: The study noted that FACS-sorted repertoires could contain abundant clonotypes contaminating from the bulk population.

The sample in question was CD8+ T cells sorted from PBMCs, obtained approximately 11 days after the first yellow fever vaccination. The gene calls are TRBV4-3 and TRBJ1-3; D not resolved. The TCR sequence derives from a man aged 18 to 29 who received the YFV17D yellow fever vaccine. CDR3 amino acids: CASSQDDLRHSKATIYF. CDR3 bases: TGCGCCAGCAGCCAAGATGACCTAAGGCACTCTAAGGCAACCATATATTTT.